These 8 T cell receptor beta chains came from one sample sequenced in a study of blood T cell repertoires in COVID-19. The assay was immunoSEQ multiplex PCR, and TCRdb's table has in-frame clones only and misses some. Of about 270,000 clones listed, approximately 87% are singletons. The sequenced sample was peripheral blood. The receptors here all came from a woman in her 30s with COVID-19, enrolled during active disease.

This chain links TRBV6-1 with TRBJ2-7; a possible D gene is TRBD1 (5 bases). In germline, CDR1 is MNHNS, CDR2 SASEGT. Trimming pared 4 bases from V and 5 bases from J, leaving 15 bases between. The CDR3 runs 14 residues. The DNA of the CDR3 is TGTGCCAGCAGTGTCCAGGGTAGTTTACACGAGCAGTACTTC. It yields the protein CASSVQGSLHEQYF.

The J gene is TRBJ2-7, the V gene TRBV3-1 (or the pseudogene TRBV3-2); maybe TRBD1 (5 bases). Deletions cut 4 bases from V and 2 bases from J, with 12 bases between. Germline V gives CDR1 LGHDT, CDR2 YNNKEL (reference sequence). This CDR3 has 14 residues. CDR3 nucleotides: TGTGCCAGCAGCCCTGGTGACAGTCCCTACGAGCAGTACTTC. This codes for CASSPGDSPYEQYF.

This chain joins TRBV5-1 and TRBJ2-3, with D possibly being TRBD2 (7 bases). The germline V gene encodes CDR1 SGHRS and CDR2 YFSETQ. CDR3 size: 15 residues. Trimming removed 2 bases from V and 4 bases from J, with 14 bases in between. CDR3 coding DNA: TGCGCCAGCAGCTTACGGGGGGCTCCGGCAGATACGCAGTATTTT. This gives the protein CASSLRGAPADTQYF.

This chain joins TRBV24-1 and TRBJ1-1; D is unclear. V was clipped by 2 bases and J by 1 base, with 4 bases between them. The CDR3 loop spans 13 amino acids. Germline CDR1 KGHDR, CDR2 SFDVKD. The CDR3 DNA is TGTGCCACCAGTGATTCAGGGAACACTGAAGCTTTCTTT. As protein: CATSDSGNTEAFF.

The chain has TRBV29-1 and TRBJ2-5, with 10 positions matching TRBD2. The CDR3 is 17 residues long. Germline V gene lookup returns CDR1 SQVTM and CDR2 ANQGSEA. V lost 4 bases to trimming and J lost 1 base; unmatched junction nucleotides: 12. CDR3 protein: CSVGSSGGATIQETQYF. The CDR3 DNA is TGCAGCGTTGGTAGCAGCGGGGGGGCGACGATCCAAGAGACCCAGTACTTC. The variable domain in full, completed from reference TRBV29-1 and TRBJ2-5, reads SAVISQKPSRDICQRGTSLTIQCQVDSQVTMMFWYRQQPGQSLTLIATANQGSEATYESGFVIDKFPISRPNLTFSTLTVSNMSPEDSSIYLCSVGSSGGATIQETQYFGPGTRLLVL.

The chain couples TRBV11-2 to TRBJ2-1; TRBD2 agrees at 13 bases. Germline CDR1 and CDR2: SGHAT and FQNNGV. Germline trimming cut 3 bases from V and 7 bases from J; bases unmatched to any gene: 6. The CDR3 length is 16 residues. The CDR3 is CASSFTLAGGPNEQFF. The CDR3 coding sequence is TGTGCCAGCAGCTTCACACTAGCGGGGGGGCCGAATGAGCAGTTCTTC. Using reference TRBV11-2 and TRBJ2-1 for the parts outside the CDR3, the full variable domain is EAGVAQSPRYKIIEKRQSVAFWCNPISGHATLYWYQQILGQGPKLLIQFQNNGVVDDSQLPKDRFSAERLKGVDSTLKIQPAKLEDSAVYLCASSFTLAGGPNEQFFGPGTRLTVL.

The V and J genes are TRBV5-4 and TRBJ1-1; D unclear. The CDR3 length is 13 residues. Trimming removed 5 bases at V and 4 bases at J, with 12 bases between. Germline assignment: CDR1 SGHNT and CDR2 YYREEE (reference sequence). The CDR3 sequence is CASRSEQFTEAFF. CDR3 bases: TGTGCCAGCAGGTCTGAACAGTTCACTGAAGCTTTCTTT.

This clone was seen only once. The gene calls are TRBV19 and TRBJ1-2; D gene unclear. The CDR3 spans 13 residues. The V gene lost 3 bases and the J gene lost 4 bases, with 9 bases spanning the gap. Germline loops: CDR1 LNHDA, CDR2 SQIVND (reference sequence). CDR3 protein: CASSMGMSYGYTF. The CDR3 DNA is TGTGCCAGTAGTATGGGCATGAGCTATGGCTACACCTTC. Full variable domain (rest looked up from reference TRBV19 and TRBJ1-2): DGGITQSPKYLFRKEGQNVTLSCEQNLNHDAMYWYRQDPGQGLRLIYYSQIVNDFQKGDIAEGYSVSREKKESFPLTVTSAQKNPTAFYLCASSMGMSYGYTFGSGTRLTVV.